A selection of T cell receptor beta chains follows, all from one sample in a study of CD8 T cells in ankylosing spondylitis. MiXCR, applied by TCRdb to the 5' RACE reads, yields one record per CDR3 protein. The sample lists 31,000 or so distinct CDR3 sequences, around 30% occurring once. The specimen sequenced was synovial fluid, either unsorted or a sorted T cell fraction (not recorded which). These receptor sequences come from a male donor with ankylosing spondylitis. Both conserved end residues are part of each CDR3. A D gene is named only where the DNA matches it firmly. Some rows have no size entry. The others give once, few or many, or a class for an expanded clone.

V gene,J gene,clone size,D gene,CDR3 length,CDR3 DNA,CDR3 protein
TRBV4-1,TRBJ2-1,few,TRBD2,21,TGCGCCAGCAGCCAAAGGCCAAGGGGTTGGCGGCTAGCGGGAGAAGGAAATGAGCAGTTCTTC,CASSQRPRGWRLAGEGNEQFF
TRBV21-1,TRBJ1-5,few,.,19,TGTGCCAGCAGCAATTCCAAATCGTCCGCAACCCCCGGGCGACAGCCCCAGCATTTT,CASSNSKSSATPGRQPQHF
TRBV15,TRBJ1-2,.,.,16,TGTGCCGCCCGAGGCAGAGTTGCCCAGGGCGGCTATGGCTACACCTTC,CAARGRVAQGGYGYTF
TRBV27,TRBJ2-3,.,TRBD2,18,TGTGCCAGCAGTCGCGGGACTAGCGGGAGTAGAGTCACAGATACGCAGTATTTT,CASSRGTSGSRVTDTQYF
TRBV7-9,TRBJ1-4,.,.,14,TGTGCCAGCAGCTTACTGGGAACTAATGAAAAACTGTTTTTT,CASSLLGTNEKLFF
TRBV5-5,TRBJ1-2,.,.,13,TGTGCCAGCAGTACGGATCTAGTAGGTGGCTACACCTTC,CASSTDLVGGYTF
TRBV6-5,TRBJ2-1,.,.,17,TGTGCCAGCAGTTACTCGGGCAGCCATGGCTCCTACAATGAGCAGTTCTTC,CASSYSGSHGSYNEQFF
TRBV20-1,TRBJ2-1,.,TRBD2,20,TGCAGTGCTCAACCCCCTAGTAGCGGGAGGGCGTTTCAGGTGGGAAATGAGCAGTTCTTC,CSAQPPSSGRAFQVGNEQFF
TRBV28,TRBJ2-1,.,.,14,TGTGCCAGCAGTTTCTCCCGGGACCACAATGAGCAGTTCTTC,CASSFSRDHNEQFF
TRBV21-1,TRBJ2-7,.,.,19,TGTGCCAGCAGCAAAGCAGGGGGAGAGGGGCCCTCGCCGTGTTACGAGCAGTACTTC,CASSKAGGEGPSPCYEQYF
TRBV28,TRBJ2-2,.,.,13,TGTGCCAGCAGTTTAGCGTGGGCCGGGGAGCTGTTTTTT,CASSLAWAGELFF
TRBV5-1,TRBJ2-1,once,TRBD2,15,TGCGCCAGCAGCCTAGCGGGAGTGGGCCACAATGAGCAGTTCTTC,CASSLAGVGHNEQFF
TRBV27,TRBJ2-4,.,.,8,TGTGCCAAAAACATTCAGTACTTC,CAKNIQYF
TRBV5-1,TRBJ2-7,once,TRBD2,16,TGCGCCAGCAGCTTGCTTCCTAGCGGAAGCTCCTACGAGCAGTACTTC,CASSLLPSGSSYEQYF
TRBV6-2/TRBV6-3,TRBJ2-1,.,TRBD2,19,TGTGCCAGCAGTTACTCTGAAGAACTAGCGGGAGGGCTTTTGAATGAGCAGTTCTTC,CASSYSEELAGGLLNEQFF
TRBV5-1,TRBJ1-1,few,.,11,TGCGCCAGCAGCTTGGGGATAGAAGCTTTCTTT,CASSLGIEAFF
TRBV7-9,TRBJ2-1,.,.,12,TGTGCCAGCAGCTGGACTATTATTGAGCAGTTCTTC,CASSWTIIEQFF
TRBV7-2,TRBJ2-1,.,.,15,TGTGCCAGCAGCTTAGTCGTGAGCTCCTACAATGAGCAGTTCTTC,CASSLVVSSYNEQFF